This T cell receptor beta chain was sequenced for a study of CD8 T cells in ankylosing spondylitis. TCRdb called the 5' RACE reads again in MiXCR, with one record for every CDR3 protein. The table lists fewer than 250,000 distinct CDR3 sequences, approximately 20% of them singletons, with under 45% in the top ten. The CDR3 sequence is 12 residues long. The germline V gene encodes CDR1 MNHEY and CDR2 SMNVEV (reference sequence). The germline V and J ends were trimmed by 8 bases and 1 base, with 6 bases remaining between them. Concerning this clonotype: Its target is unknown.

Regarding the study as a whole: Ankylosing spondylitis blood appeared to carry a characteristic TCR beta motif of roughly eight highly homologous variants. Relatively scarce in peripheral blood, disease-linked clones were CD8+. Earlier literature documents some of the motif variants in reactive arthritis synovial fluid and blood.

The clonotype was recovered from a male donor with ankylosing spondylitis. The V and J genes are TRBV27 and TRBJ2-4, with D hard to call. The specimen sequenced was blood, either unsorted or a sorted T cell fraction (not recorded which). The CDR3 region is CASRSAKNIQYF. DNA for the CDR3: TGTGCCAGCCGCTCGGCCAAAAACATTCAGTACTTC.